The clone carrying this T cell receptor (beta chain) was picked up one time. What it binds is unknown. The data are from a study of Ad26.COV2.S vaccination and SARS-CoV-2 variants. Germline V gives CDR1 SGHVS, CDR2 FQNEAQ. The CDR3 loop spans 17 amino acids. The V gene end was trimmed by 5 bases and the J gene end by 0 bases; junction bases not matched to a gene: 6. Treatment here: roughly 19 received Ad26.COV2.S at low or high dose, single or two shots; roughly 5 received placebo; per-sample allocation not given. Day 63 after the first vaccine or placebo injection was the time point for sampling. Study conclusions and caveats: It was reported that spike-specific CD8+ and CD4+ T cell responses were substantially broad after vaccination.

Clones were sequenced by immunoSEQ multiplex PCR, and TCRdb holds only the in-frame ones, with some missing. The sample lists 200,000 to 300,000 clones; roughly 89% were seen once. The TCR was taken from a person aged 18 to 65 who received the Ad26.COV2.S COVID-19 vaccine or a placebo. This chain links TRBV7-8 with TRBJ2-2, with TRBD2 matching over 10 bases. The sequencing here drew on peripheral blood, taken in a trial of Ad26.COV2.S vaccine versus placebo. This CDR3 reads CASSHSTSGPNTGELFF. CDR3 coding DNA: TGTGCCAGCAGCCATTCGACTAGCGGGCCGAACACCGGGGAGCTGTTTTTT.